The next 6 T cell receptor beta chains were all read from a single sample in a study of blood T cells in healthy people across ages. Together with a sample-barcoded 5' primer, a J-beta primer mix was included in a second PCR lasting roughly 6 to 12 cycles. TCRdb ran MiXCR on the 5' RACE reads and lists one entry per CDR3 protein. The sample shows about 640,000 distinct CDR3 sequences, roughly 30% of them seen only once. The sample comprised blood. These receptors all stem from a woman of 80 years or more in good health.

This clonotype was seen a few times. The chain recombines TRBV20-1 with TRBJ2-4; 7 nucleotides line up with TRBD2. The end of the DNA aligns better with TRBJ2-7, so the J call may be wrong. CDR1 and CDR2 from the germline V gene are DFQATT and SNEGSKA (reference sequence). The CDR3 covers 14 residues. The CDR3 sequence is CSAGPAGPSYEQYF. The CDR3 nucleotides read TGCAGTGCTGGACCAGCGGGGCCTTCCTACGAGCAGTACTTC.

In its sample, this clonotype was seen a few times. The chain carries TRBV6-6 and TRBJ1-3, with TRBD1 as a possible D gene (5 bases). The CDR3 is made up of 15 amino acids. Trimming stripped 4 bases from V and 2 bases from J, with 12 bases between. In germline, CDR1 is MNHNY, CDR2 SVGAGI (reference sequence). CDR3 nucleotide sequence: TGTGCCAGCAGTTTCATAACGGGGCCTGGAAACACCATATATTTT. This codes for CASSFITGPGNTIYF.

This clonotype was counted between two and nine times. CDR3 amino acids: CSVGYHGSYEQYF. In DNA form, the CDR3 reads TGCAGCGTTGGGTATCACGGTTCCTACGAGCAGTACTTC. V gene TRBV29-1 combines with J gene TRBJ2-7; D is uncertain. CDR3 length: 13 amino acids. Between the trimmed V and J ends, which lost 4 bases and 1 base, there was a span of 11 bases. The germline V gene has CDR1 SQVTM and CDR2 ANQGSEA.

This clonotype came up many times. V is TRBV7-2 and J is TRBJ2-5; D is unresolved. V was trimmed by 11 bases and J by 4 bases, leaving 23 bases between them. Germline V gene sequence: CDR1 SGHTA, CDR2 FQGNSA. The CDR3 sequence is 15 residues long. The CDR3 spells CASSTQLGPAETQYF. The CDR3 DNA is TGTGCCTCCTCGACCCAGTTAGGGCCGGCAGAGACCCAGTACTTC.

This clonotype was seen a handful of times. One base away lies a much larger clone, so this may be a sequencing read error. J is TRBJ2-5 and V is TRBV10-3, with a weak D call TRBD1 (6 bases). The CDR3 is made up of 13 amino acids. The germline V gene encodes CDR1 ENHRY and CDR2 SYGVKD. The CDR3 nucleotides read TGTGCCATCCAAAGGGGGAAACAAGAGGCCCAGTACTTC. Protein sequence: CAIQRGKQEAQYF.

The rearrangement uses TRBV28 and TRBJ2-2; D possibly corresponds to TRBD1 (6 bases). V was trimmed by 2 bases and J by 5 bases, leaving 9 bases between them. The CDR3 extends over 14 amino acids. Germline CDR1 is MDHEN and CDR2 is SYDVKM. CDR3 DNA sequence: TGTGCCAGCAGTTTAACAGGGCTGACCGGGGAGCTGTTTTTT. Its translation: CASSLTGLTGELFF.